The source of this TCR beta chain is a study of technical replicates of blood from a few donors. The CDR3 has 15 amino acids. The germline gives CDR1 MGHRA, CDR2 YSYEKL. Trimming took 3 bases from V and 4 from J, leaving 12 bases between them. TCRdb keeps only in-frame clones here, not all; method: immunoSEQ multiplex PCR. The table includes some 85,000 clones, around 94% detected once. The specimen was T cells isolated from PBMCs. This chain connects TRBV4-1 to TRBJ1-4, with D possibly being TRBD1 (6 bases). This receptor was taken from a human donor in good health. This CDR3 reads CASSQTGVINEKLFF. The CDR3 nucleotides read TGCGCCAGCAGCCAGACAGGTGTTATTAATGAAAAACTGTTTTTT.